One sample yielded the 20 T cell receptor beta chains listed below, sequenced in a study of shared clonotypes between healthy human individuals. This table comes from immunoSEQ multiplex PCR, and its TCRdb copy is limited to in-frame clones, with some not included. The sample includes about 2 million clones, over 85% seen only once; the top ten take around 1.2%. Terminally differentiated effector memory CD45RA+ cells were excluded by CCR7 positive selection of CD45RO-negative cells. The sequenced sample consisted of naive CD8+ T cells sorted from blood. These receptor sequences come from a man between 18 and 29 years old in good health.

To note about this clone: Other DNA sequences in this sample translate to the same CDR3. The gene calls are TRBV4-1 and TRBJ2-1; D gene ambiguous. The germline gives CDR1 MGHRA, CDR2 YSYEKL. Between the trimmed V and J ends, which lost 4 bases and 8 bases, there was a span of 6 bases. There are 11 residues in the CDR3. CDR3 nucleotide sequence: TGCGCCAGCAGCCGTGGCGATGAGCAGTTCTTC. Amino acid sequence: CASSRGDEQFF.

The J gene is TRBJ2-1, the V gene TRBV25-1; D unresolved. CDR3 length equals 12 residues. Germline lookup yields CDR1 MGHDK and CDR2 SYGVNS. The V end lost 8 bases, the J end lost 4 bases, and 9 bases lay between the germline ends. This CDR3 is CASAPDYNEQFF. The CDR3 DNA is TGTGCCAGCGCCCCAGATTACAATGAGCAGTTCTTC.

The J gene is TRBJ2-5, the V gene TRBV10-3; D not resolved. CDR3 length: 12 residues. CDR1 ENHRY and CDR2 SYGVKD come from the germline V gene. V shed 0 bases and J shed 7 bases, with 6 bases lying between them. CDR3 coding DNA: TGTGCCATCAGTGAGTCGAAGGGGACCCAGTACTTC. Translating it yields CAISESKGTQYF.

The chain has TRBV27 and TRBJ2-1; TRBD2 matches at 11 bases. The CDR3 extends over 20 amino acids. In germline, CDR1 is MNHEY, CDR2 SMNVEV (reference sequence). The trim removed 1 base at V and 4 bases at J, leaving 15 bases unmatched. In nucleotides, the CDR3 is TGTGCCAGCAGTTTATATCAGTCGAGTAGCGGGAGGGCCATGTACAATGAGCAGTTCTTC. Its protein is CASSLYQSSSGRAMYNEQFF.

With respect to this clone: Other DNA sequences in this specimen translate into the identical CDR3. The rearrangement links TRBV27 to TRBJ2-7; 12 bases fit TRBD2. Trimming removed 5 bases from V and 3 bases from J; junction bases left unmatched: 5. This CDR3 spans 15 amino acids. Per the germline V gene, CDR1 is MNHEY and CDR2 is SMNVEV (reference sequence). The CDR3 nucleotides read TGTGCCAGCAGTCCCCGGACTAGCGGGATCTACGAGCAGTACTTC. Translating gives CASSPRTSGIYEQYF.

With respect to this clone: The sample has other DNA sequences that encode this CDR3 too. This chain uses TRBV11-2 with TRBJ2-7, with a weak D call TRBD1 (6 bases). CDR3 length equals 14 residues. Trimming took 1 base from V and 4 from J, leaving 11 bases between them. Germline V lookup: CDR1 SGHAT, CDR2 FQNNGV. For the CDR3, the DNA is TGTGCCAGCAGCTTAGCGGCAGGGGTTTACGAGCAGTACTTC. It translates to CASSLAAGVYEQYF. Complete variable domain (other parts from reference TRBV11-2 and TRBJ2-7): EAGVAQSPRYKIIEKRQSVAFWCNPISGHATLYWYQQILGQGPKLLIQFQNNGVVDDSQLPKDRFSAERLKGVDSTLKIQPAKLEDSAVYLCASSLAAGVYEQYFGPGTRLTVT.

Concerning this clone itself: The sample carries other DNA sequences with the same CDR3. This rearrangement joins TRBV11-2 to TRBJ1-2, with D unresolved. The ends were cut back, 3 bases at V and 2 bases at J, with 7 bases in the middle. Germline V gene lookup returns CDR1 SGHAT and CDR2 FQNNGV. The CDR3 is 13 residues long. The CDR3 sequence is CASSLEGNYGYTF. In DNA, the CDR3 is TGTGCCAGCAGCTTGGAAGGGAACTATGGCTACACCTTC.

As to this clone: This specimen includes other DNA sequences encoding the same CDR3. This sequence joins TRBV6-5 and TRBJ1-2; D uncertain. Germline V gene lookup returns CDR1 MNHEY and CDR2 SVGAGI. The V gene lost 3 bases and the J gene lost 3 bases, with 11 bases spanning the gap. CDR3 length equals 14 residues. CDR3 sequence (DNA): TGTGCCAGCAGTTATGCAGAAGGAGACTATGGCTACACCTTC. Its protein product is CASSYAEGDYGYTF.

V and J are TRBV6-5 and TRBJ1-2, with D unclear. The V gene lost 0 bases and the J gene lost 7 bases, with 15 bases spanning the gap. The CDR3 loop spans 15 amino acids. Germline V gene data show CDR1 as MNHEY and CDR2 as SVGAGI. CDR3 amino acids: CASSYSNGLAGGYTF. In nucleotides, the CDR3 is TGTGCCAGCAGTTACTCGAACGGGCTAGCCGGTGGCTACACCTTC.

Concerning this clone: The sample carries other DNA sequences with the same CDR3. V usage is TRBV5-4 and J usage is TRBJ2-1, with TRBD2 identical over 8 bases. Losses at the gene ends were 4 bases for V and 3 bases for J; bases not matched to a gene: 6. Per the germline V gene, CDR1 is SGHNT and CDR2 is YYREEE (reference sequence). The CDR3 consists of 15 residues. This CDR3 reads CASSLTSGLYNEQFF. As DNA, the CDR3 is TGTGCCAGCAGCCTCACTAGCGGACTCTACAATGAGCAGTTCTTC. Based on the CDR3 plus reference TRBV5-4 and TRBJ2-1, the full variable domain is ETGVTQSPTHLIKTRGQQVTLRCSSQSGHNTVSWYQQALGQGPQFIFQYYREEENGRGNFPPRFSGLQFPNYSSELNVNALELDDSALYLCASSLTSGLYNEQFFGPGTRLTVL.

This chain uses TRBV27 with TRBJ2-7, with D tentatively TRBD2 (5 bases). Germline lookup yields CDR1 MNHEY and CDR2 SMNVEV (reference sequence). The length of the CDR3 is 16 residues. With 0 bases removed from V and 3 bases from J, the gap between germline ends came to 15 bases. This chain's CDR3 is CASSLSNPTSDYEQYF. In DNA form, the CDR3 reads TGTGCCAGCAGTTTATCGAACCCCACTAGTGACTACGAGCAGTACTTC.

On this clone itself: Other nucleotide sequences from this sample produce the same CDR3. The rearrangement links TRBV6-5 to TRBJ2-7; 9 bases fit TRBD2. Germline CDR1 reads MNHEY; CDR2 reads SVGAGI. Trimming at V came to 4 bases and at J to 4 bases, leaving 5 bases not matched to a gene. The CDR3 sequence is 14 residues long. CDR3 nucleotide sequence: TGTGCCAGCAGTTCGGGACTAGCCGGTTACGAGCAGTACTTC. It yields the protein CASSSGLAGYEQYF.

The CDR3, as DNA: TGCGCCAGCAGCTTGAAGAACAGATTAATAGATACGCAGTATTTT. This encodes CASSLKNRLIDTQYF. The chain joins TRBV5-1 to TRBJ2-3; D gene ambiguous. Germline lookup yields CDR1 SGHRS and CDR2 YFSETQ. Deletions cut 1 base from V and 5 bases from J, with 14 bases between. CDR3 size: 15 residues.

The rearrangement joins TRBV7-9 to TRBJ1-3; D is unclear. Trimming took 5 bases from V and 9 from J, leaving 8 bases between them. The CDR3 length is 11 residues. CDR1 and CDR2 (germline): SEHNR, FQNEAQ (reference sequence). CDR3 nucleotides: TGTGCCAGCAGCCTTCTACGCACCATATATTTT. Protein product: CASSLLRTIYF.

CDR3 residues: CASSLGDSGNTIYF. As DNA, the CDR3 is TGTGCCAGCAGTTTGGGTGACTCTGGAAACACCATATATTTT. The rearrangement links TRBV6-5 to TRBJ1-3, with D uncertain. Trimming stripped 4 bases from V and 0 bases from J, with 7 bases between. This CDR3 region has 14 residues. Germline V lookup: CDR1 MNHEY, CDR2 SVGAGI.

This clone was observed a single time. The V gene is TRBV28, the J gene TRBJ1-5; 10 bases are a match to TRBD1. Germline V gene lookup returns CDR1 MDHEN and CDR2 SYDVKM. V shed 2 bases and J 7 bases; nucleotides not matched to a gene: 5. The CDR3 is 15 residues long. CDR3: CASSLTDRGHQPQHF. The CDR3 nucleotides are TGTGCCAGCAGTTTAACTGACAGGGGGCACCAGCCCCAGCATTTT. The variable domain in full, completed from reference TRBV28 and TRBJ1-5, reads DVKVTQSSRYLVKRTGEKVFLECVQDMDHENMFWYRQDPGLGLRLIYFSYDVKMKEKGDIPEGYSVSREKKERFSLILESASTNQTSMYLCASSLTDRGHQPQHFGDGTRLSIL.

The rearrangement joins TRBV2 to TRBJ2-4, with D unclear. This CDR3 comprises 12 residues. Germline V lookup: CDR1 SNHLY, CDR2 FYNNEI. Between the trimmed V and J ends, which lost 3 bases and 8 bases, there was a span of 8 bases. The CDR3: CASSDERDIQYF. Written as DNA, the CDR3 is TGTGCCAGCAGTGACGAACGGGACATTCAGTACTTC.

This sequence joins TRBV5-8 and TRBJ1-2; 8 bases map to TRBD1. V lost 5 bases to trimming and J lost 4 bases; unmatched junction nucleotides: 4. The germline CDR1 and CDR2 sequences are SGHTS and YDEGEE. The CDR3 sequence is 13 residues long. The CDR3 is CASSLQGGYGYTF. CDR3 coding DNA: TGTGCCAGCAGTCTACAGGGGGGCTATGGCTACACCTTC. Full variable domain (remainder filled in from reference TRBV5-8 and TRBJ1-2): EAGVTQSPTHLIKTRGQQATLRCSPISGHTSVYWYQQALGLGLQFLLWYDEGEERNRGNFPPRFSGRQFPNYSSELNVNALELEDSALYLCASSLQGGYGYTFGSGTRLTVV.

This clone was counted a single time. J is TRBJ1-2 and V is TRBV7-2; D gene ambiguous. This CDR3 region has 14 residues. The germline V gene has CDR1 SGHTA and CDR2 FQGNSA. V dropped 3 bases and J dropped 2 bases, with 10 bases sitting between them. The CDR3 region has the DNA TGTGCCAGCAGCTTTCAGTTTTCGAACTATGGCTACACCTTC. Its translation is CASSFQFSNYGYTF.

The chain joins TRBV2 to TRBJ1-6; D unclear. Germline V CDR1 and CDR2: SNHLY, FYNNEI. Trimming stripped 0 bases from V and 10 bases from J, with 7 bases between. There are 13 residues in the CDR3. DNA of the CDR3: TGTGCCAGCAGTGAAGCCTTTGGGTCACCCCTCCACTTT. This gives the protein CASSEAFGSPLHF.